Shown below are 5 T cell receptor beta chains from a single sample sequenced in a study of human T cells and chemical hapten exposure. TCRdb processed the RACE reads anew with MiXCR; each CDR3 protein has one entry. Of tens of thousands of distinct CDR3 sequences listed, roughly 9.8% are singletons. Noted time point: pre-sensitization, week 0. Documented treatment: therapeutic diphenylcyclopropenone sensitization with weekly scalp DPC. The sequencing used whole blood, collected in connection with sensitization to the hapten diphenylcyclopropenone (DPC). These receptors came from a woman aged 50 to 60 with alopecia areata. Some clones in this sample may be carry-over from other donors' samples.

This clonotype was recorded at least ten times. The V call is TRBV29-1, the J call TRBJ2-7, with TRBD1 matching 8 bases. CDR3 length equals 13 residues. J lost 4 bases, V lost 5 bases, and 7 bases had no gene match. Germline CDR1 SQVTM, CDR2 ANQGSEA. The CDR3 is CSVYSGGEYEQYF. CDR3 nucleotide sequence: TGCAGCGTTTATTCAGGGGGCGAGTACGAGCAGTACTTC.

This clonotype was counted only a few times. The chain couples TRBV9 to TRBJ1-2; D remains unclear. The CDR3 runs 16 residues. Germline V gives CDR1 SGDLS, CDR2 YYNGEE. V was trimmed by 3 bases and J by 4 bases, leaving 19 bases between them. The CDR3 here is CASSARLLDGSYGYTF. In DNA, the CDR3 is TGTGCCAGCAGCGCGAGGTTATTGGACGGCAGCTATGGCTACACCTTC.

This clonotype was seen repeatedly, ten times or more. The chain joins TRBV7-2 to TRBJ2-3; TRBD2 matches at 11 bases. The CDR3 consists of 17 residues. Trimming removed 1 base from V and 3 bases from J; junction bases left unmatched: 6. Germline values: CDR1 SGHTA, CDR2 FQGNSA. The CDR3 reads CASSLDRASGRTDTQYF. CDR3 coding DNA: TGTGCCAGCAGCTTAGATCGGGCTAGCGGGAGGACAGATACGCAGTATTTT.

This clonotype showed up many times. The chain combines TRBV12-3 or TRBV12-4 with TRBJ2-1, with 9 bases identical to TRBD2. V lost 6 bases and J lost 15; bases outside the gene matches: 21. CDR3 size: 16 residues. The DNA of the CDR3 is TGTGCCAGCAGCCCGAGTGGGAGCGGGGGGACCCGCGGGCCGTTCTTC. This encodes CASSPSGSGGTRGPFF.

This clonotype occurred many times. The V call is TRBV30, the J call TRBJ1-3; the D is unclear. Trimming shortened V by 0 bases and J by 0 bases, and 6 bases separated the two germline ends. The CDR3 has 14 residues. The germline V gene encodes CDR1 GTSNPN and CDR2 SVGIG (reference sequence). The CDR3 sequence is CAWSVGSSGNTIYF. The CDR3 coding sequence is TGTGCCTGGAGTGTGGGAAGCTCTGGAAACACCATATATTTT.